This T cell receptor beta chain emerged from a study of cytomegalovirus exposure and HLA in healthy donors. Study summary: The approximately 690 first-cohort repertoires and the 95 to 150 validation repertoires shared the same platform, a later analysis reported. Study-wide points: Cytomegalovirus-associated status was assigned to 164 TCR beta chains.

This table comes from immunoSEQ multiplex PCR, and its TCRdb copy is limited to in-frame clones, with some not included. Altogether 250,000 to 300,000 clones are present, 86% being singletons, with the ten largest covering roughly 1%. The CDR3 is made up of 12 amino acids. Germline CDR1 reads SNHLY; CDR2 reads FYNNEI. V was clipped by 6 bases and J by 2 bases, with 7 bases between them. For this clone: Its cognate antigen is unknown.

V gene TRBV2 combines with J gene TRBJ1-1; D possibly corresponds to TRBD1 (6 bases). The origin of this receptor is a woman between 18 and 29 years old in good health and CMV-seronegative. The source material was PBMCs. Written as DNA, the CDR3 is TGTGCCAGCAGGGACAGTAACACTGAAGCTTTCTTT. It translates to CASRDSNTEAFF.